This is a list of T cell receptor beta chains from one sample in a study of OX40 agonist ivuxolimab in advanced cancers. Data came from immunoSEQ multiplex PCR; TCRdb stores just in-frame clones and leaves some out. Of fewer than 15,000 clones in the sample, approximately 85% are singletons; the top ten hold about 40%. Specimen: CD4+ or CD8+ T cells sorted from blood, collected in a trial of the OX40 agonist ivuxolimab. The receptors shown here come from an adult with an advanced solid tumor such as melanoma, head and neck, liver or kidney cancer. Each CDR3 is given with its conserved first and last residue.

length,V,J,CDR3
15,TRBV7-9,TRBJ1-1,CASSLVSEGATEAFF
12,TRBV10-3,TRBJ2-3,CAISRSGDTQYF
12,TRBV9,TRBJ2-7,CASSVGLSKQYF
15,TRBV7-3,TRBJ2-3,CASSSLAGGGYTQYF
15,TRBV27,TRBJ2-3,CASSSLDRVTDTQYF
14,TRBV4-1,TRBJ1-5,CASSQTGVNQPQHF
14,TRBV6-5,TRBJ2-3,CASNHRGLTDTQYF
12,TRBV28,TRBJ2-7,CASSPGGYEQYF
13,TRBV10-1,TRBJ1-2,CASSPQGNYGYTF
14,TRBV9,TRBJ2-7,CASSVGGGLYEQYF
17,TRBV11-2,TRBJ2-1,CASSLGGLGGWNNEQFF
13,TRBV11-2,TRBJ1-2,CASSLGGSYGYTF
13,TRBV7-3,TRBJ2-1,CASRGDSYNEQFF
15,TRBV11-1,TRBJ2-1,CASSLAGGPSNEQFF
14,TRBV6-5,TRBJ2-2,CASREHPYTGELFF
13,TRBV13,TRBJ1-5,CASSPYGGQPQHF